The 8 T cell receptor beta chains reported below all come from one sample, sequenced in a study of T cell repertoires in cytomegalovirus infection. MiXCR, run by TCRdb on the reads, gives a single entry per CDR3 protein. The table shows roughly 500,000 distinct CDR3 sequences, with 11% occurring only once. The specimen was PBMCs. These receptors all stem from a human donor in good health (CMV status not recorded). Some clones in this sample may be carry-over from other donors' samples.

This clonotype was detected many times. DNA for the CDR3: TGTGCCAGCAGCTTAGGGGTGGGCACTGAAGCTTTCTTT. It yields the protein CASSLGVGTEAFF. This sequence joins TRBV7-3 and TRBJ1-1; D ambiguous. The CDR3 is 13 residues long. V shed 2 bases and J shed 4 bases, with 8 bases lying between them. Germline CDR1 reads SGHTA; CDR2 reads FQGTGA.

In this sample, this clonotype turned up a few times. The chain links TRBV4-2 to TRBJ1-6, with D tentatively TRBD1 (6 bases). From germline, CDR1 is LGHNA and CDR2 YNFKEQ. The CDR3 runs 16 residues. Deletions cut 0 bases from V and 7 bases from J, with 13 bases between. As DNA, the CDR3 is TGTGCCAGCAGCCAAGATCCCCCCAGGGGCAATTCACCCCTCCACTTT. This encodes CASSQDPPRGNSPLHF.

This chain joins TRBV15 and TRBJ2-7; 7 nucleotides align to TRBD1. Germline-derived CDR1 and CDR2 are LNHNV and YYDKDF (reference sequence). The junction had 6 bases not matched to a gene; V was cut back by 4 bases and J by 0 bases. CDR3 length: 15 residues. The CDR3 loop is CATSMGQSFSYEQYF. CDR3 bases: TGTGCCACCAGCATGGGACAGTCCTTCTCCTACGAGCAGTACTTC.

This clonotype was counted only a few times. This chain links TRBV28 with TRBJ1-1; no clear D. This CDR3 is built from 11 residues. V was pared by 7 bases and J by 4 bases, with 7 bases between. Germline V lookup: CDR1 MDHEN, CDR2 SYDVKM. The CDR3: CASNWATEAFF. The CDR3 bases are TGTGCCAGCAACTGGGCCACTGAAGCTTTCTTT.

There are many counts of this clonotype. J is TRBJ2-1 and V is TRBV10-3; 9 bases align to TRBD2. The CDR3 sequence is 16 residues long. The germline CDR1 and CDR2 sequences are ENHRY and SYGVKD. The junction had 6 bases not matched to a gene; V was cut back by 6 bases and J by 0 bases. The CDR3 DNA reads TGTGCCATCAGGGGTTTTAGCGGGAGCTCCTACAATGAGCAGTTCTTC. It translates to CAIRGFSGSSYNEQFF.

This clonotype was detected many times. This chain links TRBV5-1 with TRBJ1-3; D unresolved. This CDR3 comprises 16 residues. The germline gives CDR1 SGHRS, CDR2 YFSETQ. V was shortened by 1 base and J by 0 bases, with 11 bases between the two germline ends. The CDR3 is CASSLQGNPSGNTIYF. In DNA, the CDR3 is TGCGCCAGCAGCTTGCAAGGGAACCCCTCTGGAAACACCATATATTTT.

This clonotype has a count of ten or more. The chain carries TRBV7-8 and TRBJ1-5; D is unresolved. The V gene's germline CDR1 is SGHVS and CDR2 FQNEAQ. The V end was cut by 3 bases, the J end by 6 bases, with 9 bases between. This CDR3 has 13 amino acids. The CDR3 nucleotides are TGTGCCAGCAGCTTCTCCCCTCGTCAGCCCCAGCATTTT. It is translated as CASSFSPRQPQHF.

This clonotype was recorded a few times. The DNA for the CDR3 is TGCAGCGTTGAATCTTGGCGGGGGGACCAAGAGACCCAGTACTTC. Translation gives CSVESWRGDQETQYF. The chain recombines TRBV29-1 with TRBJ2-5, with 8 bases identical to TRBD2. The CDR3 spans 15 residues. V lost 2 bases and J lost 0; bases outside the gene matches: 5. Germline CDR1 is SQVTM and CDR2 is ANQGSEA.